The 7 T cell receptor beta chains reported below all come from one sample, sequenced in a study of blood T cell repertoires in COVID-19. Profiling relied on immunoSEQ multiplex PCR, and the TCRdb table lists in-frame clones only, not all of them. The sample shows about 230,000 clones, approximately 84% of them seen only once. Sequenced input: peripheral blood. The receptors derive from a man aged 35-49 years with acute or convalescent COVID-19.

This clone was counted a single time. Sequence at one end of the junction differs from germline and may be a read error. The chain has TRBV5-1 and TRBJ1-1; 12 positions match TRBD1. The CDR3 length is 13 residues. Per germline, CDR1 SGHRS and CDR2 YFSETQ. CDR3 protein: CASSPSRDRGQLF. CDR3 in DNA: TGCGCCAGCAGCCCGTCCCGGGACAGGGGGCAACTCTTT.

This chain links TRBV14 with TRBJ2-7, with 7 bases identical to TRBD1. V was clipped by 0 bases and J by 4 bases; unmatched bases: 15. Per the germline V gene, CDR1 is SGHDN and CDR2 is FVKESK. The CDR3 loop spans 18 amino acids. The DNA for the CDR3 is TGTGCCAGCAGCCAAGATTCCTACGGGACAGTACACCCTTACGAGCAGTACTTC. Amino acids: CASSQDSYGTVHPYEQYF.

V and J are TRBV9 and TRBJ1-3, with D tentatively TRBD1 (5 bases). Germline CDR1 SGDLS, CDR2 YYNGEE. The germline V and J ends were trimmed by 3 bases and 4 bases, with 11 bases remaining between them. The CDR3 extends over 14 amino acids. The DNA of the CDR3 is TGTGCCAGCAGCGACGCGACAGCCGGAAACACCATATATTTT. Its protein is CASSDATAGNTIYF.

The CDR3 region is CAISEGLNSPLHF. CDR3 DNA: TGTGCCATCAGTGAGGGACTTAATTCACCCCTCCACTTT. The chain combines TRBV10-3 with TRBJ1-6, with no clear D. The CDR3 spans 13 residues. Trimming cost V 2 bases and J 6 bases, with 5 bases left between them. CDR1 is ENHRY and CDR2 is SYGVKD in the germline V gene.

The J gene is TRBJ1-2, the V gene TRBV27; D gene unclear. The germline CDR1 and CDR2 sequences are MNHEY and SMNVEV (reference sequence). The CDR3 extends over 19 amino acids. The V and J ends lost 6 bases and 7 bases respectively, with 33 bases between them. The CDR3 nucleotides read TGTGCCAGCAGGGGGATGGGCCTCAGCGCGTCCCTGGCCAGCGGTGGCTACACCTTC. Protein product: CASRGMGLSASLASGGYTF.

The J gene is TRBJ2-7, the V gene TRBV2, with D perhaps matching TRBD1 (6 bases). CDR3 length equals 16 residues. Germline CDR1 and CDR2: SNHLY and FYNNEI. Deletions cut 6 bases from V and 6 bases from J, with 24 bases between. CDR3 in DNA: TGTGCCAGCAGCCCAAGGGGTTCTACAGGGATCTTCGAGCAGTACTTC. Protein sequence: CASSPRGSTGIFEQYF.

The J gene is TRBJ1-2, the V gene TRBV9; maybe TRBD1 (6 bases). V lost 6 bases, J lost 0 bases, and 12 bases lay in between. This CDR3 comprises 14 residues. Germline values: CDR1 SGDLS, CDR2 YYNGEE. This CDR3 reads CASTPGGSNYGYTF. DNA for the CDR3: TGTGCCAGCACCCCGGGGGGCTCTAACTATGGCTACACCTTC.